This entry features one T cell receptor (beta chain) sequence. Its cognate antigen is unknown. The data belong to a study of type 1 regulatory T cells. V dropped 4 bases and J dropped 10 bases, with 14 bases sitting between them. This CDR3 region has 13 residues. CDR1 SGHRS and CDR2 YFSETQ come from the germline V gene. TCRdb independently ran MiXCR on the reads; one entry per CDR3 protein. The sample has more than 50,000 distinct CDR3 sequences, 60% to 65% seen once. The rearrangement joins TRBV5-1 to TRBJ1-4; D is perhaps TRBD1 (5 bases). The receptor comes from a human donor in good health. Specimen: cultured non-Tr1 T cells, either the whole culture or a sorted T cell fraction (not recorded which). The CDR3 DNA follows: TGCGCCAGCAGCCCAGACCCGGGGGGAAAACTGTTTTTT. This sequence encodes CASSPDPGGKLFF.